These 30 T cell receptor beta chains were all obtained from the same sample, sequenced in a study of control samples from healthy donors and cancer patients. Sequencing used immunoSEQ multiplex PCR; TCRdb keeps in-frame clones, though not all of them. The sample records 100,000 to 150,000 clones, 92% being singletons. The sequencing input was blood. The receptor set was obtained from a man younger than 30 in good health.

V usage is TRBV12-3 or TRBV12-4 and J usage is TRBJ2-7, with TRBD1 matching over 11 bases. V trimming: 5 bases; J trimming: 7 bases; junction bases outside the gene matches: 4. The length of the CDR3 is 13 residues. The CDR3, as DNA: TGTGCCAGCAGTCCCGGGACAGGGGGTGAGCAGTACTTC. As protein: CASSPGTGGEQYF.

The chain joins TRBV2 to TRBJ1-1; TRBD1 aligns across 7 bases. After removal of 10 bases from V and 1 base from J, the junction contained 6 bases not matched to a gene. Germline CDR1 and CDR2: SNHLY and FYNNEI. The CDR3 covers 13 residues. Here the CDR3 DNA reads TGTGCCAACCACCGGGACAGGAACACTGAAGCTTTCTTT. Amino acids: CANHRDRNTEAFF. Combining the CDR3 with reference TRBV2 and TRBJ1-1 gives the whole variable domain EPEVTQTPSHQVTQMGQEVILRCVPISNHLYFYWYRQILGQKVEFLVSFYNNEISEKSEIFDDQFSVERPDGSNFTLKIRSTKLEDSAMYFCANHRDRNTEAFFGQGTRLTVV.

About this clone itself: It is unclear where the CDR3 begins or ends on the DNA, so no DNA is shown, and the CDR3 is as TCRdb lists it. The chain is built from TRBV12-5 and TRBJ1-3. The CDR3 is made up of 18 amino acids, end residues included. Germline V CDR1 and CDR2: LGHNT, FRNRAP. CDR3 sequence reads: CASGLVMGGREEGNTIYF.

The chain couples TRBV27 to TRBJ1-1; D may be TRBD1 (6 bases). V was clipped by 3 bases and J by 2 bases, with 10 bases between them. The CDR3 loop spans 14 amino acids. Germline CDR1 MNHEY, CDR2 SMNVEV (reference sequence). CDR3 sequence: CASSFFRGNTEAFF. The DNA of the CDR3 is TGTGCCAGCAGTTTTTTCAGGGGTAACACTGAAGCTTTCTTT.

Written as DNA, the CDR3 is TGTGCCAGCAGCGCACCGTCTGCAACTAATGAAAAACTGTTTTTT. Translation gives CASSAPSATNEKLFF. The J gene is TRBJ1-4, the V gene TRBV7-9; D gene unclear. Trimming took 5 bases from V and 0 from J, leaving 10 bases between them. CDR3 length: 15 amino acids. The germline V gene has CDR1 SEHNR and CDR2 FQNEAQ (reference sequence).

The V call is TRBV27, the J call TRBJ2-5; 8 bases agree with TRBD1. This CDR3 has 14 residues. The V gene end was trimmed by 8 bases and the J gene end by 4 bases; junction bases not matched to a gene: 9. Germline-derived CDR1 and CDR2 are MNHEY and SMNVEV (reference sequence). CDR3 in amino acids: CASGGQGNRETQYF. Here the CDR3 DNA reads TGTGCCAGCGGAGGACAGGGTAATAGAGAGACCCAGTACTTC.

This sequence joins TRBV7-2 and TRBJ2-5; TRBD1 aligns across 9 bases. Germline loops: CDR1 SGHTA, CDR2 FQGNSA. V shed 3 bases, J shed 4 bases, and the junction held 6 bases outside the gene matches. CDR3 size: 15 residues. The CDR3 DNA follows: TGTGCCAGCAGCTTCGGGACAGGGATAGGAGAGACCCAGTACTTC. It yields the protein CASSFGTGIGETQYF.

The chain has TRBV3-1 (or the pseudogene TRBV3-2) and TRBJ2-7; tentatively, D is TRBD1 or TRBD2 (5 bases each). CDR1 is LGHDT and CDR2 is YNNKEL in the germline V gene (reference sequence). V lost 0 bases to trimming and J lost 1 base, with 10 bases between them. The CDR3 totals 15 residues. The DNA of the CDR3 is TGTGCCAGCAGCCAAGATCCGGGGCCATCCTACGAGCAGTACTTC. Its translation is CASSQDPGPSYEQYF.

The V gene is TRBV2, the J gene TRBJ1-2, with 7 nucleotides matching TRBD1. After removal of 3 bases from V and 7 bases from J, the junction contained 8 bases not matched to a gene. There are 14 residues in the CDR3. Looked up from germline, CDR1 is SNHLY and CDR2 is FYNNEI. CDR3: CASSDTPGQSGYTF. The CDR3 region has the DNA TGTGCCAGCAGTGATACCCCGGGACAGTCTGGCTACACCTTC.

The rearrangement uses TRBV7-9 and TRBJ1-4; no clear D. Germline V gives CDR1 SEHNR, CDR2 FQNEAQ (reference sequence). The CDR3 has 14 residues. The V end lost 0 bases, the J end lost 3 bases, and 5 bases lay between the germline ends. In DNA form, the CDR3 reads TGTGCCAGCAGCTTAGCGGCAGCTAATGAAAAACTGTTTTTT. This gives the protein CASSLAAANEKLFF.

This chain links TRBV24-1 with TRBJ1-2; 8 bases match TRBD1. CDR3 length equals 15 residues. After removal of 3 bases from V and 7 bases from J, the junction contained 9 bases not matched to a gene. Germline CDR1 KGHDR, CDR2 SFDVKD. CDR3 amino acids: CATSDPGQGRGGYTF. The CDR3 bases are TGTGCCACCAGTGATCCCGGACAGGGCCGAGGTGGCTACACCTTC.

The genes are TRBV30 and TRBJ1-5, with D tentatively TRBD1 (5 bases). V was trimmed by 0 bases and J by 6 bases, leaving 15 bases between them. Germline V CDR1 and CDR2: GTSNPN, SVGIG (reference sequence). The CDR3 spans 15 residues. The CDR3 spells CAWSVRSGTLQPQHF. As DNA, the CDR3 is TGTGCCTGGAGTGTTAGGTCAGGGACGCTTCAGCCCCAGCATTTT.

The gene calls are TRBV10-1 and TRBJ1-3, with D unclear. V was clipped by 10 bases and J by 7 bases, with 17 bases between them. The CDR3 contains 13 residues. Germline V gene sequence: CDR1 WNHNN, CDR2 SYGVQD (reference sequence). CDR3 amino acids: CANHQAVRNTIYF. The CDR3, as DNA: TGCGCCAACCACCAGGCCGTAAGGAACACCATATATTTT.

This chain connects TRBV5-6 to TRBJ1-5; weak D call: TRBD1 (6 bases). The CDR3 runs 15 residues. CDR1 is SGHDT, CDR2 YYEEEE, per germline. The V gene lost 0 bases and the J gene lost 6 bases, with 13 bases spanning the gap. In nucleotides, the CDR3 is TGTGCCAGCAGCTTGGCGTGGGGGGGCGGTCAGCCCCAGCATTTT. As protein: CASSLAWGGGQPQHF.

The chain carries TRBV4-2 and TRBJ1-2; no firm D call. Germline CDR1 is LGHNA and CDR2 is YNFKEQ. V was pared by 0 bases and J by 2 bases, with 10 bases between. The CDR3 loop spans 15 amino acids. CDR3 nucleotide sequence: TGTGCCAGCAGCCAAGACTCAAGGAACAACTATGGCTACACCTTC. Protein: CASSQDSRNNYGYTF.

V usage is TRBV7-7 and J usage is TRBJ2-5; no firm D call. Trimming took 1 base from V and 5 from J, leaving 8 bases between them. Germline CDR1 SSHAT, CDR2 FNYEAQ (reference sequence). There are 13 residues in the CDR3. In nucleotides, the CDR3 is TGTGCCAGCAGCTTAGGGTTCGGGGAGACCCAGTACTTC. Amino acid sequence: CASSLGFGETQYF.

CDR3 loop: CASSFGDRLNTEAFF. The CDR3 nucleotides are TGCGCCAGCAGCTTCGGCGACAGGCTTAACACTGAAGCTTTCTTT. V usage is TRBV5-1 and J usage is TRBJ1-1, with D possibly being TRBD1 (6 bases). The CDR3 covers 15 residues. The V gene's germline CDR1 is SGHRS and CDR2 YFSETQ. V was trimmed by 2 bases and J by 2 bases, leaving 13 bases between them.

The chain combines TRBV5-1 with TRBJ1-1, with D maybe TRBD1 (5 bases). Germline-derived CDR1 and CDR2 are SGHRS and YFSETQ. The CDR3 totals 15 residues. The V end lost 4 bases, the J end lost 2 bases, and 15 bases lay between the germline ends. CDR3 coding DNA: TGCGCCAGCAGCACGCGGGCAGGGAGTAACACTGAAGCTTTCTTT. Protein sequence: CASSTRAGSNTEAFF.

The chain employs TRBV5-6 and TRBJ1-4, with TRBD1 identical over 7 bases. V shed 6 bases, J shed 8 bases, and the junction held 7 bases outside the gene matches. Germline-derived CDR1 and CDR2 are SGHDT and YYEEEE. The CDR3 is 13 residues long. The CDR3 reads CASTQGGREKLFF. The CDR3 DNA is TGTGCCAGCACCCAGGGGGGACGAGAAAAACTGTTTTTT.

The rearrangement links TRBV2 to TRBJ1-2; maybe TRBD1 (6 bases). Trimming left V 10 bases short and J 6 bases short, with 15 bases between. The CDR3 loop spans 12 amino acids. Germline values: CDR1 SNHLY, CDR2 FYNNEI. The CDR3 loop reads CANLGQTNGYTF. The CDR3, as DNA: TGTGCCAACCTAGGACAGACAAATGGCTACACCTTC.

This clone was observed a single time. The J gene is TRBJ2-1, the V gene TRBV6-5; the match to TRBD2 covers 7 bases. The CDR3 covers 13 residues. V gave up 10 bases and J gave up 5 bases; unmatched junction bases: 8. The germline V gene has CDR1 MNHEY and CDR2 SVGAGI. CDR3 sequence (DNA): TGTGCCACCTCAACCGGGGGGAACAATGAGCAGTTCTTC. This codes for CATSTGGNNEQFF.

In its sample, this clone was seen once. The J gene is TRBJ1-5, the V gene TRBV19; TRBD1 might be the D (5 bases). This CDR3 is 12 amino acids long. Germline assignment: CDR1 LNHDA and CDR2 SQIVND (reference sequence). V was trimmed by 6 bases and J by 7 bases, leaving 10 bases between them. CDR3 in amino acids: CASRSRDQPQHF. CDR3 coding DNA: TGTGCCAGTAGGTCCAGGGACCAGCCCCAGCATTTT.

The V and J genes are TRBV5-4 and TRBJ1-4, with D possibly matching TRBD1 (5 bases). Trimming pared 2 bases from V and 8 bases from J, leaving 16 bases between. This CDR3 is 15 amino acids long. Germline V CDR1 and CDR2: SGHNT, YYREEE (reference sequence). CDR3 sequence: CASSFKRQGGEKLFF. The CDR3 coding sequence is TGTGCCAGCAGCTTTAAAAGGCAGGGTGGAGAAAAACTGTTTTTT. Full variable domain (outside the CDR3, taken from reference TRBV5-4 and TRBJ1-4): ETGVTQSPTHLIKTRGQQVTLRCSSQSGHNTVSWYQQALGQGPQFIFQYYREEENGRGNFPPRFSGLQFPNYSSELNVNALELDDSALYLCASSFKRQGGEKLFFGSGTQLSVL.

The rearrangement uses TRBV5-4 and TRBJ2-3, with D hard to call. Germline CDR1 SGHNT, CDR2 YYREEE (reference sequence). CDR3 length: 12 amino acids. Trimming cost V 3 bases and J 4 bases, with 6 bases left between them. CDR3 DNA sequence: TGTGCCAGCAGCTACGGACCAGATACGCAGTATTTT. Translation gives CASSYGPDTQYF.

The V and J genes are TRBV6-2 or TRBV6-3 and TRBJ1-4, with D tentatively TRBD1 (6 bases). CDR3 length: 16 residues. Between the trimmed V and J ends, which lost 0 bases and 5 bases, there was a span of 13 bases. Looked up from germline, CDR1 is MNHEY and CDR2 is SVGEGT. DNA for the CDR3: TGTGCCAGCAGTTACTCGAAAGGGGGACGGAATGAAAAACTGTTTTTT. Amino acid sequence: CASSYSKGGRNEKLFF.

The rearrangement uses TRBV19 and TRBJ1-4, with TRBD1 identical over 10 bases. The J segment lost 8 bases and the V segment lost 4 bases, leaving 13 bases of the junction unmatched. This CDR3 spans 17 amino acids. Per germline, CDR1 LNHDA and CDR2 SQIVND (reference sequence). In nucleotides, the CDR3 is TGTGCCAGTAGTACACCGGGACAGGGGCCCAAGGGGGAAAAACTGTTTTTT. Protein product: CASSTPGQGPKGEKLFF.

The chain joins TRBV3-1 (or the pseudogene TRBV3-2) to TRBJ1-1; D possibly corresponds to TRBD1 (6 bases). The germline V gene has CDR1 LGHDT and CDR2 YNNKEL (reference sequence). This CDR3 spans 15 amino acids. V was trimmed by 0 bases and J by 0 bases, leaving 8 bases between them. CDR3 loop: CASSQEQGMNTEAFF. DNA for the CDR3: TGTGCCAGCAGCCAAGAACAGGGTATGAACACTGAAGCTTTCTTT.

V gene TRBV11-2 combines with J gene TRBJ1-2; D remains unclear. From germline, CDR1 is SGHAT and CDR2 FQNNGV. V was shortened by 1 base and J by 5 bases, with 11 bases between the two germline ends. The CDR3 sequence is 14 residues long. Here the CDR3 reads CASSLVGDKYGYTF. As DNA, the CDR3 is TGTGCCAGCAGCTTAGTTGGGGATAAGTATGGCTACACCTTC.

This clone was found once. The chain is built from TRBV11-2 and TRBJ2-7; unclear D gene. CDR3 length equals 14 residues. The germline CDR1 and CDR2 sequences are SGHAT and FQNNGV. Trimming took off 1 base at V and 2 bases at J, with 9 bases between the two ends. CDR3 coding DNA: TGTGCCAGCAGCTTAGCATTTTTCACCTACGAGCAGTACTTC. It translates to CASSLAFFTYEQYF.

The V gene is TRBV27, the J gene TRBJ2-7, with 7 positions matching TRBD1. The V segment lost 5 bases and the J segment 4 bases; nucleotides outside the gene matches: 8. CDR3 length: 14 amino acids. Looked up from germline, CDR1 is MNHEY and CDR2 is SMNVEV (reference sequence). CDR3 DNA: TGTGCCAGCAGTCTAGGGACAGTCGGTTACGAGCAGTACTTC. Translating gives CASSLGTVGYEQYF.